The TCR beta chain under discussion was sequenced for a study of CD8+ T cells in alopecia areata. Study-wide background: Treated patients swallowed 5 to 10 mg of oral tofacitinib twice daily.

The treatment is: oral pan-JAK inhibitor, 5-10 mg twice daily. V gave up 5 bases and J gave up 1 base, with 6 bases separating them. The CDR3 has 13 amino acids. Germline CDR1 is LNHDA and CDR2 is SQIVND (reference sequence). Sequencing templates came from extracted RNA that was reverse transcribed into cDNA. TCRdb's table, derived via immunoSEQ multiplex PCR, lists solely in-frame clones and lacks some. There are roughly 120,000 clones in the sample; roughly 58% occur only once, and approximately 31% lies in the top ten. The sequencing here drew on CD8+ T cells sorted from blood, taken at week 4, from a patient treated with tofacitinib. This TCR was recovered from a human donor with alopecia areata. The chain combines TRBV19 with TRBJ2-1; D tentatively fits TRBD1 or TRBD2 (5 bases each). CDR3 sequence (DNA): TGTGCCAGTAGTGGGGGATCCTACAATGAGCAGTTCTTC. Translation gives CASSGGSYNEQFF.